Shown below are 21 T cell receptor beta chains from a single sample sequenced in a study of T-cell reconstitution after alpha-beta-depleted transplantation in children. It was with unique molecular identifiers that the TCRbeta library was prepared. In TCRdb, the PCR reads were re-called with MiXCR into one record per CDR3 protein. This table has 150,000 to 200,000 distinct CDR3 sequences, 8.5% to 14% appearing once. Here the sequenced sample was PBMCs, taken before TCRalphabeta/CD19-depleted stem cell transplant. These TCRs come from a boy aged 2 to 10 with acute myeloid leukemia, due to receive a stem cell transplant.

In its sample, this clonotype was seen many times. V gene TRBV5-1 combines with J gene TRBJ1-1, with D perhaps matching TRBD1 (5 bases). CDR1 SGHRS and CDR2 YFSETQ come from the germline V gene. Trimming took off 1 base at V and 2 bases at J, with 15 bases between the two ends. The CDR3 loop spans 16 amino acids. The CDR3 DNA sequence: TGCGCCAGCAGCTTGTGGGGGAGTGGGAGAAACACTGAAGCTTTCTTT. It encodes CASSLWGSGRNTEAFF.

This clonotype was picked up many times. This rearrangement joins TRBV6-1 to TRBJ1-4; D gene ambiguous. V was shortened by 3 bases and J by 5 bases, with 7 bases between the two germline ends. The CDR3 runs to 13 residues. The germline gives CDR1 MNHNS, CDR2 SASEGT. Written as DNA, the CDR3 is TGTGCCAGCAGTGACGGTGGGAATGAAAAACTGTTTTTT. This sequence encodes CASSDGGNEKLFF.

The table lists this clonotype with many counts. The chain recombines TRBV7-2 with TRBJ2-3; tentatively, D is TRBD2 (5 bases). Germline CDR1 is SGHTA and CDR2 is FQGNSA. The CDR3 has 16 amino acids. V lost 2 bases and J lost 2, with 14 bases in between. Here the CDR3 reads CASSLTPSKSTDTQYF. The CDR3 nucleotides read TGTGCCAGCAGCTTAACTCCTAGCAAGTCCACAGATACGCAGTATTTT.

Many counts were recorded for this clonotype. The J gene is TRBJ2-3, the V gene TRBV28; TRBD1 or TRBD2 may be the D gene (6 bases each). This CDR3 is built from 14 residues. V lost 5 bases and J 4 bases, leaving 13 bases between the germline ends. CDR1 is MDHEN, CDR2 SYDVKM, per germline. The CDR3 DNA sequence: TGTGCCAGCAGTCCCGGGGGCCAACCAGATACGCAGTATTTT. Translated, it gives CASSPGGQPDTQYF.

This clonotype occurred many times. The V and J genes are TRBV4-2 and TRBJ1-2; D not certain. Trimming removed 0 bases at V and 4 bases at J, with 12 bases between. The CDR3 has 15 amino acids. Germline V gene data show CDR1 as LGHNA and CDR2 as YNFKEQ. The CDR3 is CASSQEGFELYGYTF. CDR3 bases: TGTGCCAGCAGCCAAGAGGGCTTCGAACTCTATGGCTACACCTTC.

In its sample, this clonotype was seen many times. This chain joins TRBV20-1 and TRBJ2-5; D not certain. The CDR3 has 12 amino acids. From germline, CDR1 is DFQATT and CDR2 SNEGSKA (reference sequence). Trimming left V 7 bases short and J 3 bases short, with 12 bases between. The CDR3 nucleotides are TGCAGTGTATTAGGTATAGAAGAGACCCAGTACTTC. Protein sequence: CSVLGIEETQYF.

This clonotype has only a few counts. The chain employs TRBV20-1 and TRBJ2-7; D may be TRBD1 or TRBD2 (6 bases each). The CDR3 is 13 residues long. Looked up from germline, CDR1 is DFQATT and CDR2 is SNEGSKA (reference sequence). The V and J ends lost 3 bases and 3 bases respectively, with 12 bases between them. The CDR3 coding sequence is TGCAGTGCTAGCCCCGAGGGGGGCTACGAGCAGTACTTC. Amino acids: CSASPEGGYEQYF.

This clonotype was observed a handful of times. The gene calls are TRBV5-1 and TRBJ2-5; D gene unclear. CDR1 and CDR2 from the germline V gene are SGHRS and YFSETQ. The CDR3 extends over 14 amino acids. V was trimmed by 0 bases and J by 5 bases, leaving 11 bases between them. CDR3 sequence (DNA): TGCGCCAGCAGCTTGGAAGGGTTAGGGGAGACCCAGTACTTC. Protein sequence: CASSLEGLGETQYF.

This clonotype was observed many times. The chain joins TRBV9 to TRBJ2-7, with D possibly TRBD2 on 5 matching bases. Germline lookup yields CDR1 SGDLS and CDR2 YYNGEE. The length of the CDR3 is 13 residues. V was cut by 4 bases and J by 1 base, with 9 bases left in between. The CDR3 bases are TGTGCCAGCAGCTCCGGGGTATCCTACGAGCAGTACTTC. Its translation is CASSSGVSYEQYF.

This clonotype was seen at least ten times. J is TRBJ2-2 and V is TRBV12-3 or TRBV12-4; D uncertain. This CDR3 spans 16 amino acids. The V gene lost 7 bases and the J gene lost 7 bases, with 22 bases spanning the gap. CDR3 protein: CASTSEDGYAVGELFF. The CDR3 DNA follows: TGTGCCAGCACATCCGAGGATGGGTACGCGGTCGGGGAGCTGTTTTTT.

This clonotype was detected ten times or more. This sequence joins TRBV28 and TRBJ2-1; TRBD1 might be the D (5 bases). The germline V gene encodes CDR1 MDHEN and CDR2 SYDVKM. This CDR3 contains 13 residues. V was clipped by 5 bases and J by 9 bases, with 14 bases between them. CDR3 in amino acids: CASSTAGLGEQFF. The CDR3 nucleotides are TGTGCCAGCAGTACAGCAGGGCTAGGTGAGCAGTTCTTC.

This clonotype was seen repeatedly, ten times or more. The chain recombines TRBV30 with TRBJ2-1, with 10 bases fitting TRBD2. V lost 7 bases to trimming and J lost 7 bases; unmatched junction nucleotides: 10. Germline V gives CDR1 GTSNPN, CDR2 SVGIG (reference sequence). There are 14 residues in the CDR3. In DNA, the CDR3 is TGTGCCTTACACAGCGGGGGGGTTGGGAATGAGCAGTTCTTC. Its protein product is CALHSGGVGNEQFF.

This clonotype showed up many times. J is TRBJ1-1 and V is TRBV5-4; 7 bases are shared with TRBD1. The V gene's germline CDR1 is SGHNT and CDR2 YYREEE (reference sequence). This CDR3 has 13 amino acids. V lost 6 bases to trimming and J lost 1 base; unmatched junction nucleotides: 3. This CDR3 is CASNRTGNTEAFF. Here the CDR3 DNA reads TGTGCCAGCAACCGGACAGGGAACACTGAAGCTTTCTTT.

This clonotype was counted only a few times. The V and J genes are TRBV7-9 and TRBJ2-7; 7 bases map to TRBD2. V gave up 5 bases and J gave up 4 bases; unmatched junction bases: 17. The germline V gene has CDR1 SEHNR and CDR2 FQNEAQ (reference sequence). The CDR3 sequence is 17 residues long. This CDR3 is CASSQTAAGSGIYEQYF. The CDR3 DNA sequence: TGTGCCAGCAGCCAGACAGCCGCGGGGAGCGGGATATACGAGCAGTACTTC.

This chain connects TRBV11-2 to TRBJ1-2, with D unresolved. The CDR3 has 14 residues. Per the germline V gene, CDR1 is SGHAT and CDR2 is FQNNGV. Trimming stripped 0 bases from V and 8 bases from J, with 13 bases between. CDR3 coding DNA: TGTGCCAGCAGCTTAGACGACGGTCATAGGGGCTACACCTTC. Translating it yields CASSLDDGHRGYTF.

This clonotype was seen repeatedly, ten times or more. The rearrangement links TRBV12-3 or TRBV12-4 to TRBJ1-3; TRBD1 is a possible D gene (5 bases). The CDR3 contains 16 residues. Trimming pared 1 base from V and 0 bases from J, leaving 10 bases between. CDR3 bases: TGTGCCAGCAGTTTAGGGGTCAGGGCCTCTGGAAACACCATATATTTT. Translation: CASSLGVRASGNTIYF.

In this sample, this clonotype turned up many times. The J gene is TRBJ1-5, the V gene TRBV6-1, with 11 bases that match TRBD1. The CDR3 extends over 16 amino acids. Germline CDR1 reads MNHNS; CDR2 reads SASEGT. J lost 4 bases, V lost 11 bases, and 13 bases had no gene match. The chain's CDR3 is CASLGQGVSKNQPQHF. The CDR3 region has the DNA TGTGCCTCGTTGGGACAGGGGGTTTCTAAGAATCAGCCCCAGCATTTT.

This clonotype has a count of ten or more. The J gene is TRBJ1-2, the V gene TRBV12-3 or TRBV12-4, with D possibly TRBD1 on 6 matching bases. With 2 bases removed from V and 7 bases from J, the gap between germline ends came to 17 bases. The CDR3 consists of 15 residues. The CDR3 DNA sequence: TGTGCCAGCAGTTTAATTTCTGGGGGGCACGGTGGCTACACCTTC. Translation gives CASSLISGGHGGYTF.

In this sample, this clonotype turned up many times. The J gene is TRBJ1-3, the V gene TRBV7-2; D not resolved. V dropped 3 bases and J dropped 1 base, with 13 bases sitting between them. Germline values: CDR1 SGHTA, CDR2 FQGNSA. The CDR3 loop spans 16 amino acids. The CDR3 region is CASSFIPISSGNTIYF. In nucleotides, the CDR3 is TGTGCCAGCAGCTTTATTCCGATTTCGTCTGGAAACACCATATATTTT.

This clonotype has ten or more counts. The V and J genes are TRBV7-9 and TRBJ1-4, with 8 bases that match TRBD1. CDR1 and CDR2 from the germline V gene are SEHNR and FQNEAQ (reference sequence). Losses at the gene ends were 0 bases for V and 8 bases for J; bases not matched to a gene: 8. The CDR3 is 16 residues long. CDR3 loop: CASSLARETGDEKLFF. The CDR3 DNA sequence: TGTGCCAGCAGCTTAGCGCGAGAGACAGGGGACGAAAAACTGTTTTTT.

This clonotype was counted many times. The rearrangement links TRBV5-1 to TRBJ1-6; possible D gene TRBD1, 5 bases. Germline V CDR1 and CDR2: SGHRS, YFSETQ. V was shortened by 0 bases and J by 10 bases, with 11 bases between the two germline ends. The CDR3 has 14 residues. CDR3 sequence reads: CASSLAGPESPLHF. The CDR3 nucleotides are TGCGCCAGCAGCTTGGCGGGACCGGAGTCACCCCTCCACTTT.